Presented here are 11 T cell receptor beta chains from one specimen sequenced in a study of cytomegalovirus exposure and HLA in healthy donors. 60 Vbeta and 13 Jbeta primers were used in PCR. This table comes from immunoSEQ multiplex PCR, and its TCRdb copy is limited to in-frame clones, with some not included. The repertoire holds approximately 140,000 clones, with less than 80% as singletons. Sequencing was done on a sample of PBMCs. Receptors originate from a woman in her forties or fifties in good health and CMV-seropositive.

This clone has just one count. V is TRBV5-1 and J is TRBJ2-5; tentatively, D is TRBD2 (5 bases). This CDR3 is 14 amino acids long. Germline V gives CDR1 SGHRS, CDR2 YFSETQ. V dropped 2 bases and J dropped 2 bases, with 10 bases sitting between them. The CDR3 DNA reads TGCGCCAGCAGCTTTGCGGGCCCTCAAGAGACCCAGTACTTC. Translation gives CASSFAGPQETQYF.

This clone appeared a few times. The chain carries TRBV10-3 and TRBJ2-3; perhaps TRBD2 as D (5 bases). The CDR3 loop spans 15 amino acids. V shed 3 bases and J shed 0 bases, with 10 bases lying between them. Looked up from germline, CDR1 is ENHRY and CDR2 is SYGVKD. The CDR3 nucleotides are TGTGCCATCAGTGAAACTAGTACTAGCACAGATACGCAGTATTTT. Translating it yields CAISETSTSTDTQYF.

The chain carries TRBV6-5 and TRBJ1-5; D is uncertain. The CDR3 covers 16 residues. Trimming took 1 base from V and 7 from J, leaving 17 bases between them. Germline V gene data show CDR1 as MNHEY and CDR2 as SVGAGI. This CDR3 reads CASSYYFGIEDQPQHF. Here the CDR3 DNA reads TGTGCCAGCAGTTACTATTTCGGGATAGAGGACCAGCCCCAGCATTTT.

The rearrangement links TRBV7-2 to TRBJ1-3; no clear D. The germline gives CDR1 SGHTA, CDR2 FQGNSA. This CDR3 has 15 amino acids. Deletions cut 2 bases from V and 0 bases from J, with 8 bases between. DNA of the CDR3: TGTGCCAGCAGCTTACCGTCGAGCTCTGGAAACACCATATATTTT. It encodes CASSLPSSSGNTIYF.

This rearrangement joins TRBV4-2 to TRBJ1-4; the D is unclear. V was pared by 0 bases and J by 12 bases, with 23 bases between. Germline V gene data show CDR1 as LGHNA and CDR2 as YNFKEQ. The CDR3 covers 17 residues. Here the CDR3 DNA reads TGTGCCAGCAGCCAAGAGGGTTGGAGGTGGCGGGTAAGCGAACTGTTTTTT. Amino acids: CASSQEGWRWRVSELFF.

This chain uses TRBV28 with TRBJ1-5; D perhaps matches TRBD1 (5 bases). V was shortened by 3 bases and J by 3 bases, with 9 bases between the two germline ends. Germline CDR1 MDHEN, CDR2 SYDVKM. The CDR3 runs 14 residues. The CDR3 sequence: CASSFDRANQPQHF. The CDR3 bases are TGTGCCAGCAGTTTCGACAGAGCCAATCAGCCCCAGCATTTT.

The CDR3 reads CASSGQQGNTEAFF. In nucleotides, the CDR3 is TGCGCCAGCAGCGGACAACAGGGGAACACTGAAGCTTTCTTT. The rearrangement links TRBV4-1 to TRBJ1-1; D may be TRBD1 (6 bases). The CDR3 runs to 14 residues. Trimming cost V 5 bases and J 1 base, with 11 bases left between them. Germline V gene sequence: CDR1 MGHRA, CDR2 YSYEKL.

The chain uses TRBV28 and TRBJ2-3; 7 positions match TRBD2. The V gene's germline CDR1 is MDHEN and CDR2 SYDVKM. The CDR3 consists of 15 residues. V lost 4 bases, J lost 0 bases, and 4 bases stayed unmatched. Written as DNA, the CDR3 is TGTGCCAGCAGTTCTAGCGGTACTAGCACAGATACGCAGTATTTT. It translates to CASSSSGTSTDTQYF.

This chain joins TRBV11-2 and TRBJ2-3; TRBD1 aligns across 9 bases. V lost 8 bases and J lost 1; bases outside the gene matches: 1. Germline V gene lookup returns CDR1 SGHAT and CDR2 FQNNGV. The CDR3 covers 13 residues. The CDR3 DNA reads as TGTGCCAGCGACAGGGGGGGCACAGATACGCAGTATTTT. It yields the protein CASDRGGTDTQYF.

The chain is built from TRBV5-4 and TRBJ2-6, with D unresolved. Germline V gene data show CDR1 as SGHNT and CDR2 as YYREEE (reference sequence). The ends were cut back, 3 bases at V and 0 bases at J, with 13 bases in the middle. The CDR3 sequence is 17 residues long. The CDR3 bases are TGTGCCAGCAGCTCAGGATTTACTGACTCTGGGGCCAACGTCCTGACTTTC. Its translation: CASSSGFTDSGANVLTF.

The genes are TRBV7-8 and TRBJ1-6, with D hard to call. The V and J ends lost 0 bases and 10 bases respectively, with 10 bases between them. This CDR3 contains 14 residues. The germline V gene has CDR1 SGHVS and CDR2 FQNEAQ. CDR3 coding DNA: TGTGCCAGCAGCTTAGCGGCGGGTTTATCACCCCTCCACTTT. This gives the protein CASSLAAGLSPLHF.